This T cell receptor beta chain came from a study of long-term antiretroviral therapy in people with HIV. General study results and limits: Within the repertoire, clones expanded before ART were dominant at all time points. Dating from the mid-2000s to the late 2010s, the blood was possibly obtained under older ART regimens. Although diversity increased after ART, it remained lower than in transplant donor controls.

Runs used v3.0 of the immunoSEQ assay and were done at survey level. Method: immunoSEQ multiplex PCR; TCRdb's copy keeps in-frame clones and lacks some. The sample lists nearly 30,000 clones, about 90% occurring once. Germline V gene data show CDR1 as SGHRS and CDR2 as YFSETQ. The CDR3 extends over 15 amino acids. Deletions cut 6 bases from V and 4 bases from J, with 16 bases between. As for this clone: Its antigen is not identified.

The clonotype was recovered from a man aged 45-65 years with HIV. The material was unsorted PBMCs, obtained 3.2 years before starting antiretroviral therapy. The V gene is TRBV5-1, the J gene TRBJ2-2; D might be TRBD1 or TRBD2, each matching 5 bases. Written as DNA, the CDR3 is TGCGCCAGCACAAGGGGCGGGTGGACCACCGGGGAGCTGTTTTTT. Residues: CASTRGGWTTGELFF. Looking up the rest from reference TRBV5-1 and TRBJ2-2 gives the full variable domain: KAGVTQTPRYLIKTRGQQVTLSCSPISGHRSVSWYQQTPGQGLQFLFEYFSETQRNKGNFPGRFSGRQFSNSRSEMNVSTLELGDSALYLCASTRGGWTTGELFFGEGSRLTVL.